This TCR beta chain is drawn from a study of beta chain features in type 1 diabetes. In the study overall: Healthy donors and patients had similar age, gender and cell yields.

There was one heparinised blood draw per donor, averaging approximately 120 mL. Investigators reverse transcribed all isolated RNA, so they sequenced expressed TCRB transcripts. The data were produced by immunoSEQ multiplex PCR, yet TCRdb's version contains in-frame clones alone and is incomplete. The repertoire holds 200,000 to 300,000 clones, over 20% seen once, with more than 0.025% in the top ten. A note on this clone: Its antigen is unidentified.

Study-wide points: TCRB CDR3s from Type 1 diabetes patients were moderately but significantly shorter in all four CD4+ subsets. There was no resolution here of whether HLA type influences TCRB rearrangement. cDNA-based reads could over-represent cells with high TCR expression.

CDR3 size: 14 residues. Germline CDR1 is SGHNT and CDR2 is YYREEE (reference sequence). The V and J ends lost 4 bases and 4 bases, in that order; junction bases with no gene match: 2. Sequencing input: naive CD4+ T cells from blood. The V gene is TRBV5-4, the J gene TRBJ1-5; 10 nucleotides agree with TRBD1. The TCR comes from a woman aged 40-49 years with type 1 diabetes. CDR3 nucleotide sequence: TGTGCCAGCAGCCAGGACAGGGGGAATCAGCCCCAGCATTTT. Translation: CASSQDRGNQPQHF.